This is a list of T cell receptor beta chains from one sample in a study of blood T cell repertoires in COVID-19. Profiling relied on immunoSEQ multiplex PCR, and the TCRdb table lists in-frame clones only, not all of them. The sample lists around 100,000 clones, about 90% occurring once. Sequenced input: peripheral blood. These TCRs come from a human donor in a cohort sampled during active COVID-19. The CDR3 runs from the conserved cysteine through the conserved F or W. The order of the fields is J gene, V gene, clone size, D gene, CDR3 DNA, CDR3 protein. The D gene is left open where the match is weak. Size values are once, few and many counts, or a class for expanded clones, and some rows have none.

J: TRBJ1-6; V: TRBV13; size: .; D: .; DNA: TGTGCCAGCAGCTTCAGGCCCTTGACCGGGGGGCGGAATTCACCCCTCCACTTT; CDR3: CASSFRPLTGGRNSPLHF
J: TRBJ2-5; V: TRBV18; size: .; D: TRBD1; DNA: TGTGCCAGCTCACCCACAGGGGAAGAGACCCAGTACTTC; CDR3: CASSPTGEETQYF
J: TRBJ2-7; V: TRBV6-6; size: .; D: TRBD2; DNA: TGTGCCAGCAGTTACCAGACTAGCGGAGCCTACGAGCAGTACTTC; CDR3: CASSYQTSGAYEQYF
J: TRBJ2-2; V: TRBV7-3; size: .; D: .; DNA: TGTGCCAGCAGCTTAAGGCCAGGAGGGATCGCCGGGGAGCTGTTTTTT; CDR3: CASSLRPGGIAGELFF
J: TRBJ2-7; V: TRBV30; size: .; D: TRBD2; DNA: TGTGCCTGGAGTGAGAGATGGGTCTCAGGGTCTCGTAGCGGGAGCCCGGTTTCCTACGAGCAGTACTTC; CDR3: CAWSERWVSGSRSGSPVSYEQYF
J: TRBJ1-6; V: TRBV6-5; size: .; D: TRBD1; DNA: TGTGCCAGCAGTTACTCCGGACAGGCAAATTCACCCCTCCACTTT; CDR3: CASSYSGQANSPLHF
J: TRBJ2-2; V: TRBV3-1/TRBV3-2; size: .; D: TRBD2; DNA: TGTGCCAGCAGCCAGAAACTAGCGGGAGACACCGGGGAGCTGTTTTTT; CDR3: CASSQKLAGDTGELFF
J: TRBJ2-5; V: TRBV5-6; size: .; D: TRBD2; DNA: TGTGCCAGCAGCCCTCTCCTCAACGGGGGGAGGGAGACCCAGTACTTC; CDR3: CASSPLLNGGRETQYF
J: TRBJ2-2; V: TRBV10-1; size: .; D: TRBD2; DNA: TGCGCCAGCAGTGTAACCAGCGGGATGAACACCGGGGAGCTGTTTTTT; CDR3: CASSVTSGMNTGELFF
J: TRBJ2-3; V: TRBV9; size: .; D: .; DNA: TGTGCCAGCAGCCCAGGGACACATTCTAGCACAGATACGCAGTATTTT; CDR3: CASSPGTHSSTDTQYF
J: TRBJ2-1; V: TRBV5-5; size: .; D: .; DNA: TGTGCCAGCAGCCTGACGGGAATTGAGCAGTTCTTC; CDR3: CASSLTGIEQFF
J: TRBJ2-3; V: TRBV5-5; size: .; D: .; DNA: TGTGCCAGCAGCTTGGAGTGGGGGACTCGATCCGGGGATACGCAGTATTTT; CDR3: CASSLEWGTRSGDTQYF
J: TRBJ2-1; V: TRBV15; size: .; D: TRBD2; DNA: TGTGCCACCAGCAGAGATTTCTCTAGCGGGAACCTTAGGAGTGAGCAGTTCTTC; CDR3: CATSRDFSSGNLRSEQFF
J: TRBJ2-7; V: TRBV7-9; size: .; D: .; DNA: TGTGCCAGCAGCTTAGGTCGGACAGCTACCTACGAGCAGTACTTC; CDR3: CASSLGRTATYEQYF
J: TRBJ2-3; V: TRBV9; size: .; D: .; DNA: TGTGCCAGCAGCGTAGTAGGAAATGGTGCGCGGGACCCGACGCCAGATACGCAGTATTTT; CDR3: CASSVVGNGARDPTPDTQYF
J: TRBJ2-7; V: TRBV6-5; size: .; D: TRBD1; DNA: TGTGCCAGCAGTTACTCGTGGACAGGGGGCGAGCAGTACTTC; CDR3: CASSYSWTGGEQYF
J: TRBJ2-3; V: TRBV6-5; size: .; D: .; DNA: TGTGCCAGCGCGGCGGGTAGCGCAGATACGCAGTATTTT; CDR3: CASAAGSADTQYF
J: TRBJ2-1; V: TRBV7-2; size: .; D: .; DNA: TGTGCCAGCAGCAGCGGGTCCTACAATGAGCAGTTCTTC; CDR3: CASSSGSYNEQFF
J: TRBJ2-1; V: TRBV19; size: .; D: TRBD2; DNA: TGTGCCAGTAGTATAGGACTAGCGGGAGTAAATGAGCAGTTCTTC; CDR3: CASSIGLAGVNEQFF
J: TRBJ1-1; V: TRBV11-2; size: few; D: .; DNA: TGTGCCAGCAGCTTATTTTTAAGGGGTTGGGACACTGAAGCTTTCTTT; CDR3: CASSLFLRGWDTEAFF
J: TRBJ2-7; V: TRBV5-1; size: .; D: .; DNA: TGCGCCAGCAGCTTGGAAGGGAGGAGCTCCTACGAGCAGTACTTC; CDR3: CASSLEGRSSYEQYF
J: TRBJ2-5; V: TRBV7-6; size: .; D: TRBD2; DNA: TGTGCCAGCAGCACTAGCGGGAAAGAGACCCAGTACTTC; CDR3: CASSTSGKETQYF
J: TRBJ2-1; V: TRBV3-1/TRBV3-2; size: .; D: .; DNA: TGTGCCAGCACCCAAACGGGTAATGGGTACAATGAGCAGTTCTTC; CDR3: CASTQTGNGYNEQFF
J: TRBJ2-2; V: TRBV11-3; size: .; D: TRBD2; DNA: TGTGCCAGCAGTTCTAGCGGGAGGGCCCGGAACACCGGGGAGCTGTTTTTT; CDR3: CASSSSGRARNTGELFF
J: TRBJ2-3; V: TRBV7-9; size: .; D: .; DNA: TGTGCCAGCAGCTTGGCAGGTAGCACAGATACGCAGTATTTT; CDR3: CASSLAGSTDTQYF
J: TRBJ1-6; V: TRBV7-9; size: .; D: TRBD1; DNA: TGTGCCAGCAGCTTAGACGTCGGCAGGGGGGCACCCCTCCACTTT; CDR3: CASSLDVGRGAPLHF
J: TRBJ2-6; V: TRBV28; size: .; D: .; DNA: TGTGCCAGCAGCCCCGACAGGAGGAGAGCCAACGTCCTGACTTTC; CDR3: CASSPDRRRANVLTF
J: TRBJ2-1; V: TRBV24-1; size: .; D: .; DNA: TGTGCCACCAGTGACCCGACGACAAAACTCAATGAGCAGTTCTTC; CDR3: CATSDPTTKLNEQFF
J: TRBJ1-1; V: TRBV28; size: .; D: .; DNA: TGTGCCAGCAGCTCCGGCGGGGGGGGCACTGAAGCTTTCTTT; CDR3: CASSSGGGGTEAFF
J: TRBJ2-5; V: TRBV11-3; size: .; D: .; DNA: TGTGCCAGCAGCTTGCGAGGGCAAGAGACCCAGTACTTC; CDR3: CASSLRGQETQYF
J: TRBJ2-2; V: TRBV6-5; size: .; D: TRBD2; DNA: TGTGCCCTTAGGACTAGCGGGAACACCGGGGAGCTGTTTTTT; CDR3: CALRTSGNTGELFF
J: TRBJ1-1; V: TRBV27; size: .; D: .; DNA: TGTGCCAGCAGTTTACTCCAGGGGACCCCTGAAGCTTTCTTT; CDR3: CASSLLQGTPEAFF
J: TRBJ2-5; V: TRBV12-3/TRBV12-4; size: .; D: .; DNA: TGTGCCAGCAGTTTGGAGGAGACCCAGTACTTC; CDR3: CASSLEETQYF
J: TRBJ1-6; V: TRBV30; size: .; D: .; DNA: TGTGCCTGGAGTCCCCCTCTCCAGGGGTTGTATAATTCACCCCTCCACTTT; CDR3: CAWSPPLQGLYNSPLHF
J: TRBJ2-2; V: TRBV7-3; size: .; D: TRBD2; DNA: TGTGCCAGCAGTGTCGGTGCGGGAGGGCCTCGTACCGGGGAGCTGTTTTTT; CDR3: CASSVGAGGPRTGELFF
J: TRBJ2-7; V: TRBV19; size: few; D: TRBD1; DNA: TGTGCCGCCAACTCCGCGGGACAGGTAAGATACTACGAGCAGTACTTC; CDR3: CAANSAGQVRYYEQYF
J: TRBJ1-2; V: TRBV19; size: .; D: TRBD1; DNA: TGTGCCAGTAGTATAGTTCCCCCGGGACAGGGGAGAATTAGCTATGGCTACACCTTC; CDR3: CASSIVPPGQGRISYGYTF
J: TRBJ1-1; V: TRBV7-3; size: once; D: TRBD1; DNA: TGTGCCAGCAGCGAACAGGGGCTGAACACTGAAGCTTTCTTT; CDR3: CASSEQGLNTEAFF
J: TRBJ2-7; V: TRBV5-1; size: .; D: TRBD1; DNA: TGCGCCAGCAGCTCCTCTGGACAGGGAAGCTCCTACGAGCAGTACTTC; CDR3: CASSSSGQGSSYEQYF
J: TRBJ1-6; V: TRBV2; size: .; D: TRBD1; DNA: TGTGCCAGCAGCCCGGGACAGGGGAATTCACCCCTCCACTTT; CDR3: CASSPGQGNSPLHF
J: TRBJ2-7; V: TRBV4-1; size: .; D: .; DNA: TGCGCCAGCAGCCGCTCTGGGCAGCTCTACGAGCAGTACTTC; CDR3: CASSRSGQLYEQYF
J: TRBJ2-7; V: TRBV7-8; size: .; D: .; DNA: TGTGCCAGCAGCTTACAGGCGCTCGGGAATTACGAGCAGTACTTC; CDR3: CASSLQALGNYEQYF
J: TRBJ1-5; V: TRBV6-5; size: .; D: TRBD1; DNA: TGTGCCAGCAGTCCAGCGGGACAGGGAAATCAGCCCCAGCATTTT; CDR3: CASSPAGQGNQPQHF
J: TRBJ2-3; V: TRBV11-2; size: .; D: .; DNA: TGTGCCAGCAGCTTATCCAGGGGCACAGATACGCAGTATTTT; CDR3: CASSLSRGTDTQYF
J: TRBJ1-6; V: TRBV11-2; size: .; D: .; DNA: TGTGCCAGCAGACCTATAAGGGGCCGAAATTCACCCCTCCACTTT; CDR3: CASRPIRGRNSPLHF
J: TRBJ1-5; V: TRBV27; size: .; D: .; DNA: TGTGCCAGCAGTTTATCAGGGAGAAGTAATCAGCCCCAGCATTTT; CDR3: CASSLSGRSNQPQHF
J: TRBJ2-6; V: TRBV19; size: .; D: TRBD1; DNA: TGTGCCAGTACCAGCGGGACAGGGGCCGGGGCCAACGTCCTGACTTTC; CDR3: CASTSGTGAGANVLTF
J: TRBJ1-3; V: TRBV7-2; size: .; D: .; DNA: TGTGCCAGCAGCCCATATCGAGGGCTACTTGGAAACACCATATATTTT; CDR3: CASSPYRGLLGNTIYF
J: TRBJ2-5; V: TRBV12-3/TRBV12-4; size: .; D: .; DNA: TGTGCCAGCAGTTTCATAGAGACCCAGTACTTC; CDR3: CASSFIETQYF
J: TRBJ1-2; V: TRBV3-1/TRBV3-2; size: .; D: TRBD1; DNA: TGTGCCAGCAGCGGGACAGGGGGCGCCTCGTTCAAGGGCTACACCTTC; CDR3: CASSGTGGASFKGYTF
J: TRBJ2-7; V: TRBV7-2; size: .; D: TRBD2; DNA: TGTGCCAGCAGTCTTAGCGGGGGAACCTACGAGCAGTACTTC; CDR3: CASSLSGGTYEQYF
J: TRBJ2-1; V: TRBV5-1; size: .; D: TRBD2; DNA: TGCGCCAGCAGCATAGCGGGACGGAGAGACAATGAGCAGTTCTTC; CDR3: CASSIAGRRDNEQFF
J: TRBJ2-7; V: TRBV11-2; size: .; D: TRBD1; DNA: TGTGCTAGCAGCTTGGACAGGGGTACCTACGAGCAGTACTTC; CDR3: CASSLDRGTYEQYF
J: TRBJ2-7; V: TRBV3-1/TRBV3-2; size: .; D: TRBD1; DNA: TGTGCCAGCAGCCGGAGGACAGGGAAGTACGAGCAGTACTTC; CDR3: CASSRRTGKYEQYF
J: TRBJ2-2; V: TRBV7-2; size: .; D: .; DNA: TGTGCCAGCAGCCCACGGACAGCTCTTCCCGGGGAGCTGTTTTTT; CDR3: CASSPRTALPGELFF
J: TRBJ2-5; V: TRBV7-8; size: .; D: TRBD2; DNA: TGTGCCAGCAGCGGTACCGGGAGGGGCCAAGAGACCCAGTACTTC; CDR3: CASSGTGRGQETQYF
J: TRBJ1-5; V: TRBV5-1; size: few; D: TRBD1; DNA: TGCGCCAGCAGCCTGGACAGGGATCAGCCCCAGCATTTT; CDR3: CASSLDRDQPQHF
J: TRBJ1-1; V: TRBV5-1; size: few; D: .; DNA: TGCGCCAGCAGCTTGGTTTCGGGAGGCACTGAAGCTTTCTTT; CDR3: CASSLVSGGTEAFF
J: TRBJ2-7; V: TRBV18; size: once; D: .; DNA: TGTGCCAGCTCACCCGGTGGGAGATACTCCTACGAGCAGTACTTC; CDR3: CASSPGGRYSYEQYF
J: TRBJ1-1; V: TRBV7-9; size: .; D: TRBD1; DNA: TGTGCCAGCAGCCTCCGGACAGGGACGTACACTGAAGCTTTCTTT; CDR3: CASSLRTGTYTEAFF